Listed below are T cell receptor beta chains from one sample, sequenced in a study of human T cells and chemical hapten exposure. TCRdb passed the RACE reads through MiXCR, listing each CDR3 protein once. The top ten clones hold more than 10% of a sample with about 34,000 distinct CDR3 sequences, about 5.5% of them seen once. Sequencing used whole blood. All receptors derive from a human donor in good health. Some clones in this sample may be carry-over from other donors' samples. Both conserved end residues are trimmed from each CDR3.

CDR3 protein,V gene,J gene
TSSETGPQSPLH,TRBV6-1,TRBJ1-6
SVGAGGQGYIQY,TRBV29-1,TRBJ2-4
ASSSHRDYGYT,TRBV6-6,TRBJ1-2
ASRCSHSNQPQH,TRBV21-1,TRBJ1-5
SVTGTSGGSTDTQY,TRBV29-1,TRBJ2-3
ASSLISGANVLT,TRBV5-1,TRBJ2-6
SSARAGGSGYT,TRBV20-1,TRBJ1-2
ASSLALGTGGEKLF,TRBV5-1,TRBJ1-4
ASRYGLAGHNEQF,TRBV2,TRBJ2-1
ASSPVGGLTEAF,TRBV5-8,TRBJ1-1
ASSVEGLNTEAF,TRBV6-1,TRBJ1-1
SARGQGDTEAF,TRBV20-1,TRBJ1-1
ASSLSSSWGDHTEAF,TRBV5-1,TRBJ1-1
ASSYGYQGAKETQY,TRBV5-1,TRBJ2-5
ASRGLGRESWWGTDTQY,TRBV6-1,TRBJ2-3
SVLIRVYGYT,TRBV29-1,TRBJ1-2
ASSPGQGMALH,TRBV18,TRBJ1-6
SASSTTEAF,TRBV20-1,TRBJ1-1
ASSTSGGSNQPQH,TRBV19,TRBJ1-5
ASSARADNEKLF,TRBV12-3/TRBV12-4,TRBJ1-4
ASSPAEKPTEAF,TRBV18,TRBJ1-1
ASSLERGINNSPLH,TRBV5-4,TRBJ1-6
ASSSKKGAEAF,TRBV7-2,TRBJ1-1
ASSKRQDNEQF,TRBV5-1,TRBJ2-1
SARDFQETQY,TRBV29-1,TRBJ2-5